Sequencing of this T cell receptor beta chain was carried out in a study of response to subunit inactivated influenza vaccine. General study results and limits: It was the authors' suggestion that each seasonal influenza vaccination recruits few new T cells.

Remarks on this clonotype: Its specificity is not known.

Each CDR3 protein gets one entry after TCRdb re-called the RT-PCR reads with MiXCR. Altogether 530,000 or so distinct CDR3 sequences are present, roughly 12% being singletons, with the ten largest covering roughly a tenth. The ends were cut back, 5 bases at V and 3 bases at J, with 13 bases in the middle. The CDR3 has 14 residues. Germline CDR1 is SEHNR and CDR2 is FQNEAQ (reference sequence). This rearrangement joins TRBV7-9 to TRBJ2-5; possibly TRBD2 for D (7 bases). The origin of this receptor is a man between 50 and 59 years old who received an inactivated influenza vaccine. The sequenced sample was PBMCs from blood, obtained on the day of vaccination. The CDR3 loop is CASSAPGGEETQYF. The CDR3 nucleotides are TGTGCCAGCAGCGCCCCGGGGGGCGAAGAGACCCAGTACTTC. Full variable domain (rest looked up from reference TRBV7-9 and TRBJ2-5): DTGVSQNPRHKITKRGQNVTFRCDPISEHNRLYWYRQTLGQGPEFLTYFQNEAQLEKSRLLSDRFSAERPKGSFSTLEIQRTEQGDSAMYLCASSAPGGEETQYFGPGTRLLVL.